The clone carrying this T cell receptor (beta chain) was counted at least ten times. TCRdb recomputed calls from the 5' RACE reads with MiXCR, one row per CDR3 protein. The repertoire holds about 160,000 distinct CDR3 sequences, more than 5.5% seen once, with 2.5% in the top ten. The data are from a study of T cells after yellow fever vaccination. Study context: SMART-Seq v4 Ultra Low Input prepared the low-cell-number fractions.

This CDR3 is built from 14 residues. V lost 0 bases to trimming and J lost 1 base, with 3 bases between them. Germline V CDR1 and CDR2: SGHTA, FQGNSA. V is TRBV7-2 and J is TRBJ2-2; D unclear. This sequence originates from a young man who received the YFV17D yellow fever vaccine. The sample was CD4+ T cells sorted from PBMCs, taken less than 6 days after the first yellow fever vaccination. CDR3 in amino acids: CASSLARNTGELFF. CDR3 nucleotides: TGTGCCAGCAGCTTAGCTAGGAACACCGGGGAGCTGTTTTTT.